Given below is one T cell receptor beta chain in context. This receptor's antigen is unknown. The input lacks base qualities; no much larger clone sits a single base away. The CDR3 goes from the cysteine to the phenylalanine over 17 residues. The entry retains the CDR3 DNA only, 51 bases that are in frame from base 1. From a lookup of the germline V gene, CDR1 and CDR2 are SNHLY and FYNNEI. V and J are truncated by 4 bases and 1 base respectively, leaving an intervening sequence of 19 bases. The method behind the library was the immunoSEQ multiplex PCR assay. Rearranged TCR beta chain sequences were amplified with the hsTCRB Kit following the manufacturer's protocol. Sequencing of TCRB libraries was carried out on an Illumina MiSeq. On the study's bioinformatics: Demultiplexing, trimming and gene mapping were performed with the kit vendor's proprietary platform. Here the immuneACCESS table is served through TCRdb, limited to in-frame sequences with V and J called. Missing clones are a known gap in these copies; in checked studies unresolved V genes cover under half, and the rest lacks a known reason. V and J calls plus clone size are reproduced from that table; the DNA served to infer D and trimming. The sample yields tens of thousands of clones; approximately 80% were counted once. The ten largest clonotypes hold roughly 20% of the sample.

The sample's time point label is to be understood as: week 47, end of study. A 20-mer mutant IDH1 peptide at 300 micrograms in Montanide made up each vaccine dose, which was injected subcutaneously together with topical imiquimod. Eight vaccinations were administered to patients in weeks 1, 3, 5, 7, 11, 15, 19 and 23, corresponding to visits V03 through V10. Donors had newly diagnosed WHO grade 3 or 4 IDH1-mutant astrocytomas with loss of nuclear ATRX. The samples were drawn from NOA16, a multicentre, single-arm, open-label phase I trial in Germany that tested a mutant IDH1 peptide vaccine in humans for the first time. Genomic DNA for TCRB sequencing was extracted from EDTA blood using the DNeasy Blood and Tissue Kit. The data derive from a study of a mutant IDH1 vaccine in newly diagnosed glioma (dated by TCRdb to the early 2020s). Regarding the complete study: Vaccination started 4-6 weeks after radiotherapy alone, or was given together with temozolomide cycles in the groups whose treatment included chemotherapy. Of the 32 treated patients, about 62% were male and about 38% were female, and the mean age was approximately 37 years. Prior to enrollment, patients had been given standard therapy consisting of radiotherapy alone, temozolomide alone, or radiochemotherapy with temozolomide, with the combination given to most patients. The week-35 safety follow-up was designated visit V12, and the week-47 end of study was designated visit V13. Peripheral blood was drawn at six visits: V03 (baseline), V05, V07, V10, V12 and V13. For exploratory analyses, longitudinal TCRB deep sequencing was carried out in more than 20 treated patients wherever samples were available.

Overall study outcomes, separate from this receptor: Vaccine-induced immune responses across multiple MHC alleles were detected in roughly 94% of patients. The authors noted that analyses of patient blood samples could not be reproduced because of sample limitations. Availability determined which PBMC samples were chosen for TCRB deep sequencing. Changes in the top peripheral T cell clonotypes picked up by TCRB sequencing did not appear to be linked to pseudoprogression.

The sample was PBMCs, taken from a glioma patient whose treatment included an IDH1 peptide vaccine. The sequence was collected from a man younger than 35 with glioma. Some clones in this sample may be carry-over from other donors' samples. The rearranged chain carries TRBV2 and TRBJ1-1, with a weak D call of TRBD1 (5 bases match). At the DNA level, the sequence is TGTGCCAGCAGTGGTTATGGGGGGAGACAGCCGAACACTGAAGCTTTCTTT. Translated, it gives CASSGYGGRQPNTEAFF.